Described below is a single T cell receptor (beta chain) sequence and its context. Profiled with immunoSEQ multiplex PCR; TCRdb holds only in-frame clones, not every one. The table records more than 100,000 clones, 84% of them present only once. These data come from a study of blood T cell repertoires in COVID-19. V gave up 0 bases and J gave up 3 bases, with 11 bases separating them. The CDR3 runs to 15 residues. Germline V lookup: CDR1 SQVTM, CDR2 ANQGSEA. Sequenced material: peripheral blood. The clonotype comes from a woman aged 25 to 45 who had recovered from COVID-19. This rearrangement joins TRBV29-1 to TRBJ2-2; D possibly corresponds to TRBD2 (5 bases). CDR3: CSVEDRRTYTGELFF. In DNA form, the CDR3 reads TGCAGCGTTGAAGATCGAAGGACTTACACCGGGGAGCTGTTTTTT.